These 21 T cell receptor beta chains were sequenced from one sample in a study of T cells in Graves' hyperthyroidism and ophthalmopathy. Amplification targeted TCR beta CDR3 regions from RNA transcripts. First-round RT-PCR targeting the TCR CDR3 was performed with the HTBI primer set. TCRdb reprocessed the multiplex PCR reads with MiXCR, giving one entry per CDR3 protein. Among roughly 510,000 distinct CDR3 sequences listed, about 46% were seen once. The sequenced material came from peripheral blood or thyroid tissue (not recorded which). The receptors derive from an adult woman with Graves' disease, either hyperthyroidism or ophthalmopathy (not recorded which).

The rearrangement joins TRBV10-3 to TRBJ1-2; D is unclear. The CDR3 covers 16 residues. Per germline, CDR1 ENHRY and CDR2 SYGVKD. V was trimmed by 4 bases and J by 4 bases, leaving 19 bases between them. DNA for the CDR3: TGTGCCATCAGTGGCTACGAGGGAGGCGAAGTCTATGGCTACACCTTC. Protein: CAISGYEGGEVYGYTF.

Many counts were recorded for this clonotype. This chain connects TRBV7-8 to TRBJ1-5, with a possible D match to TRBD1 (6 bases). CDR3 length: 15 amino acids. The V gene lost 2 bases and the J gene lost 0 bases, with 8 bases spanning the gap. Germline CDR1 is SGHVS and CDR2 is FQNEAQ. In nucleotides, the CDR3 is TGTGCCAGCAGCTTACAGGGGAGTAGCAATCAGCCCCAGCATTTT. Its protein is CASSLQGSSNQPQHF.

This clonotype was detected many times. V gene TRBV6-2 or TRBV6-3 combines with J gene TRBJ1-2; D remains unclear. Germline values: CDR1 MNHEY, CDR2 SVGEGT. V was trimmed by 6 bases and J by 4 bases, leaving 12 bases between them. There are 13 residues in the CDR3. Here the CDR3 reads CASSRDTAYGYTF. The CDR3 DNA reads as TGTGCCAGCAGCCGAGACACGGCCTATGGCTACACCTTC.

This clonotype was detected only a few times. This chain connects TRBV15 to TRBJ1-4; TRBD1 aligns across 10 bases. V was clipped by 3 bases and J by 5 bases; unmatched bases: 0. This CDR3 spans 14 amino acids. CDR1 is LNHNV and CDR2 is YYDKDF in the germline V gene (reference sequence). The CDR3 DNA reads as TGTGCCACCAGCAGGGGACAGGGGAATGAAAAACTGTTTTTT. Residues: CATSRGQGNEKLFF. The whole variable domain, remainder taken from reference TRBV15 and TRBJ1-4, is DAMVIQNPRYQVTQFGKPVTLSCSQTLNHNVMYWYQQKSSQAPKLLFHYYDKDFNNEADTPDNFQSRRPNTSFCFLDIRSPGLGDTAMYLCATSRGQGNEKLFFGSGTQLSVL.

This clonotype was found many times. CDR3: CSAGRQAIKGGYTF. In DNA, the CDR3 is TGCAGTGCTGGTCGACAGGCCATTAAAGGTGGCTACACCTTC. The V call is TRBV20-1, the J call TRBJ1-2, with D possibly matching TRBD1 (6 bases). Looked up from germline, CDR1 is DFQATT and CDR2 is SNEGSKA (reference sequence). V was pared by 5 bases and J by 7 bases, with 20 bases between. The CDR3 loop spans 14 amino acids.

The chain couples TRBV7-9 to TRBJ1-2; 8 positions match TRBD1. CDR1 SEHNR and CDR2 FQNEAQ come from the germline V gene (reference sequence). Trimming removed 5 bases from V and 8 bases from J; junction bases left unmatched: 16. The CDR3 is 16 residues long. The CDR3 is CASSQRTGQDGHGYTF. For the CDR3, the DNA is TGTGCCAGCAGCCAACGAACGGGACAGGACGGGCACGGCTACACCTTC.

This clonotype was detected ten times or more. The CDR3 protein is CASSLDGSARGTQYF. Here the CDR3 DNA reads TGTGCCAGCAGTTTAGACGGGAGTGCCCGGGGGACCCAGTACTTC. The rearrangement joins TRBV12-3 or TRBV12-4 to TRBJ2-5; D perhaps matches TRBD2 (6 bases). This CDR3 has 15 amino acids. V dropped 1 base and J dropped 7 bases, with 16 bases sitting between them.

This rearrangement joins TRBV29-1 to TRBJ1-1; D unresolved. V shed 8 bases and J shed 2 bases, with 9 bases lying between them. The CDR3 totals 11 residues. Germline V gene sequence: CDR1 SQVTM, CDR2 ANQGSEA. Here the CDR3 reads CSNEPNTEAFF. The CDR3 nucleotides are TGCAGCAACGAACCTAACACTGAAGCTTTCTTT.

The V gene is TRBV19, the J gene TRBJ2-7; D is unresolved. CDR3 size: 15 residues. CDR1 LNHDA and CDR2 SQIVND come from the germline V gene (reference sequence). Trimming pared 3 bases from V and 3 bases from J, leaving 15 bases between. DNA of the CDR3: TGTGCCAGTAGTATTCCACACGAGCCGATCTACGAGCAGTACTTC. It yields the protein CASSIPHEPIYEQYF.

The chain is built from TRBV4-1 and TRBJ1-2, with a weak D call TRBD1 (6 bases). This CDR3 comprises 14 residues. Germline CDR1 MGHRA, CDR2 YSYEKL. The V end lost 2 bases, the J end lost 3 bases, and 10 bases lay between the germline ends. This CDR3 reads CASSQRRTDYGYTF. The CDR3 DNA sequence: TGCGCCAGCAGCCAACGGAGGACAGACTATGGCTACACCTTC.

This chain uses TRBV20-1 with TRBJ1-5; the D gene is possibly TRBD1 (5 bases). V lost 3 bases, J lost 2 bases, and 8 bases lay in between. The CDR3 is 13 residues long. Germline V CDR1 and CDR2: DFQATT, SNEGSKA (reference sequence). The CDR3 here is CSARGRGNQPQHF. CDR3 in DNA: TGCAGTGCTAGGGGGCGAGGCAATCAGCCCCAGCATTTT.

This clonotype came up a few times. The rearrangement uses TRBV20-1 and TRBJ2-5, with no clear D. The length of the CDR3 is 15 residues. The ends were cut back, 3 bases at V and 1 base at J, with 15 bases in the middle. The germline V gene has CDR1 DFQATT and CDR2 SNEGSKA (reference sequence). The CDR3 region has the DNA TGCAGTGCTAGGTCTTGGCGAGCGCCCCAAGAGACCCAGTACTTC. Translating gives CSARSWRAPQETQYF.

The chain joins TRBV7-2 to TRBJ2-6, with 7 bases that match TRBD1. CDR1 is SGHTA and CDR2 is FQGNSA in the germline V gene. The CDR3 is 14 amino acids. The V gene end was trimmed by 8 bases and the J gene end by 1 base; junction bases not matched to a gene: 2. CDR3 residues: CASGQVSGANVLTF. The CDR3 nucleotides read TGTGCCAGCGGACAGGTATCTGGGGCCAACGTCCTGACTTTC.

This clonotype was picked up one time. This chain links TRBV2 with TRBJ1-6; the D gene is possibly TRBD1 (5 bases). CDR3 length: 14 residues. Trimming pared 3 bases from V and 9 bases from J, leaving 12 bases between. Germline assignment: CDR1 SNHLY and CDR2 FYNNEI. The CDR3 DNA sequence: TGTGCCAGCAGTGAGGGGGATGCGGTTTCACCCCTCCACTTT. Its protein is CASSEGDAVSPLHF. Together with reference TRBV2 and TRBJ1-6, the CDR3 gives the full variable domain: EPEVTQTPSHQVTQMGQEVILRCVPISNHLYFYWYRQILGQKVEFLVSFYNNEISEKSEIFDDQFSVERPDGSNFTLKIRSTKLEDSAMYFCASSEGDAVSPLHFGNGTRLTVT.

This chain connects TRBV7-6 to TRBJ1-4; perhaps TRBD1 as D (5 bases). The CDR3 length is 14 residues. CDR1 and CDR2 (germline): SGHVS, FNYEAQ. Deletions cut 2 bases from V and 7 bases from J, with 11 bases between. The CDR3 DNA is TGTGCCAGCAGCTTAACAGACAGCCCTGAAAAACTGTTTTTT. Translated: CASSLTDSPEKLFF.

This clonotype has at least ten counts. The CDR3 nucleotides are TGTGCCAGCAGCTTGGTTCAGGGATTGAACTATGGCTACACCTTC. This translates into CASSLVQGLNYGYTF. This chain joins TRBV5-5 and TRBJ1-2, with a weak D call TRBD1 (5 bases). Germline CDR1 reads SGHKS; CDR2 reads YYEKEE (reference sequence). Trimming pared 0 bases from V and 2 bases from J, leaving 11 bases between. The CDR3 extends over 15 amino acids.

V is TRBV20-1 and J is TRBJ1-1; D uncertain. The CDR3 length is 14 residues. Germline loops: CDR1 DFQATT, CDR2 SNEGSKA (reference sequence). The germline V and J ends were trimmed by 0 bases and 4 bases, with 12 bases remaining between them. CDR3 residues: CSARDLGSSTEAFF. In DNA, the CDR3 is TGCAGTGCTAGAGATCTTGGTAGCTCCACTGAAGCTTTCTTT.

The rearrangement joins TRBV29-1 to TRBJ1-2, with D perhaps matching TRBD1 (6 bases). The CDR3 spans 12 residues. CDR1 and CDR2 (germline): SQVTM, ANQGSEA. V lost 5 bases and J 6 bases, leaving 13 bases between the germline ends. The CDR3, as DNA: TGCAGCGTTCTGGCAGGGGCTCATGGCTACACCTTC. Translating it yields CSVLAGAHGYTF.

This clonotype appeared many times. This chain connects TRBV29-1 to TRBJ2-5, with D unclear. From germline, CDR1 is SQVTM and CDR2 ANQGSEA. V lost 7 bases, J lost 12 bases, and 18 bases lay in between. CDR3 length equals 11 residues. CDR3 region: CSATLRGGKYF. CDR3 sequence (DNA): TGCAGCGCCACCCTACGCGGCGGAAAGTACTTC.

J is TRBJ1-2 and V is TRBV7-6; a weak D match, TRBD1 (5 bases). The germline gives CDR1 SGHVS, CDR2 FNYEAQ. V dropped 1 base and J dropped 2 bases, with 20 bases sitting between them. The CDR3 has 18 amino acids. The CDR3 reads CASSLERGTADVNYGYTF. CDR3 bases: TGTGCCAGCAGCTTAGAACGTGGGACGGCGGACGTGAACTATGGCTACACCTTC.

The sample holds many counts of this clonotype. The chain employs TRBV20-1 and TRBJ1-5; D is perhaps TRBD1 (6 bases). Trimming took 0 bases from V and 9 from J, leaving 18 bases between them. Per germline, CDR1 DFQATT and CDR2 SNEGSKA (reference sequence). The CDR3 spans 15 residues. In nucleotides, the CDR3 is TGCAGTGCTAGAGATAGGTGGCAGGGACAAGGGCCCCAGCATTTT. As protein: CSARDRWQGQGPQHF.